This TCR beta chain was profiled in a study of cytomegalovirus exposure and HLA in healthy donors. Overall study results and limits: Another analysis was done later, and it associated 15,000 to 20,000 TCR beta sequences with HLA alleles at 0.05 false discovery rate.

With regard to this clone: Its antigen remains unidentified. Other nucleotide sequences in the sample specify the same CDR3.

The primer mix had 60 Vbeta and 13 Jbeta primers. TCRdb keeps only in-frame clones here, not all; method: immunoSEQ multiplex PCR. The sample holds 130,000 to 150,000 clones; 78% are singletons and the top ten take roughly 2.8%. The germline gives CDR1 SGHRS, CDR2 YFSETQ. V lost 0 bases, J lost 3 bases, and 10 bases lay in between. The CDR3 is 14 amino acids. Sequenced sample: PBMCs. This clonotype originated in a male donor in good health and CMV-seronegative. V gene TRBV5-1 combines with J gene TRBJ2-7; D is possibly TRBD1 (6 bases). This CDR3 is CASSLGQGLYEQYF. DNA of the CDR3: TGCGCCAGCAGCTTGGGTCAGGGGCTCTACGAGCAGTACTTC.